This TCR beta chain was identified during a study of T cells in Graves' hyperthyroidism and ophthalmopathy. RNA transcripts gave rise to amplified TCR beta CDR3 regions. The HTBI set primed first-round TCR CDR3 RT-PCR. TCRdb recomputed calls from the multiplex PCR reads with MiXCR, one row per CDR3 protein. This table holds 250,000 to 300,000 distinct CDR3 sequences, less than 15% found once. The CDR3 covers 15 residues. Germline V gives CDR1 SGHTA, CDR2 FQGNSA. Trimming removed 3 bases at V and 1 base at J, with 13 bases between. About this clonotype: Its antigen remains unidentified. Being one base from a much bigger clone, this may be a read error.

General study results and limits: A model built on 13 V-J features separated ophthalmopathy from stable hyperthyroidism. Among thyroid clonotypes expanded above 0.001, most also appeared in blood.

Hyperthyroidism, newly diagnosed and lasting under 2 months, affected patients aged 18 to 65. The study left out patients who had uncontrolled infection, other autoimmune disease, pregnancy or lactation. This chain uses TRBV7-2 with TRBJ2-7; D is uncertain. This receptor was identified in a woman aged 25-40 years with Graves' hyperthyroidism that later progressed to Graves' ophthalmopathy. Source material: blood. CDR3 sequence reads: CASSFASWSSYEQYF. Here the CDR3 DNA reads TGTGCCAGCAGCTTCGCCAGCTGGAGTTCCTACGAGCAGTACTTC.